The clone carrying this TCR beta chain was detected only a few times. The data were taken from a study of blood T cell repertoires in COVID-19. Study-level background: Whether acute or convalescent, the COVID-19 samples came from the United States, Italy and Spain. T cells, B-cell-depleted T cells, or PBMCs provided the cDNA or gDNA that served as material.

Living in 24 US areas, the participants were between 18 and 89 years of age. The CDR3 covers 12 residues. The germline V gene encodes CDR1 MDHEN and CDR2 SYDVKM. V lost 6 bases and J lost 4, with 7 bases in between. Profiled with immunoSEQ multiplex PCR; TCRdb holds only in-frame clones, not every one. Of 240,000 or so clones in the sample, approximately 83% were seen once. The clonotype originates from a middle-aged woman with acute COVID-19. The V call is TRBV28, the J call TRBJ1-5; TRBD1 might be the D (6 bases). The sample taken for sequencing was PBMCs or T cells enriched from blood (not recorded which). The CDR3 DNA is TGTGCCAGCAGCCAGGGGAATCAGCCCCAGCATTTT. Translated: CASSQGNQPQHF.